This TCR beta chain was observed in a study of blood T cells in healthy people across ages. For the second PCR, which ran for roughly 6 to 12 cycles, a sample-barcoded 5' primer and a J-beta primer mix were used. MiXCR, applied by TCRdb to the 5' RACE reads, yields one record per CDR3 protein. Among about 780,000 distinct CDR3 sequences listed, 35% to 50% were seen once. This clonotype was counted a single time. In germline, CDR1 is SGHVS, CDR2 FNYEAQ. With 5 bases clipped from V and 5 bases from J, the junction kept 7 bases outside the gene matches. The CDR3 length is 15 residues. Sequencing used blood. The receptor comes from a man older than 75 in good health. The chain has TRBV7-6 and TRBJ2-2; 8 positions match TRBD1. DNA of the CDR3: TGTGCCAGCAGCCGAGGACAGGGTATAACCGGGGAGCTGTTTTTT. Encoded protein: CASSRGQGITGELFF.